This entry features one TCR beta chain sequence. Its antigen target is currently unknown. No much larger clone is present one base from it, and per-base qualities are unavailable. Library preparation employed the immunoSEQ multiplex PCR assay. For the multiplex PCR, a mixture combining 60 forward primers for TCR Vbeta segments and 13 reverse primers for TCR Jbeta segments was used. A multiplex PCR assay on genomic DNA amplified the CDR3 region of rearranged TCR beta genes. The amplified TCR beta libraries were sequenced on the Illumina HiSeq System as 87-base-pair reads. In the authors' own workflow: A later analysis counted about 80 million unique TCR beta chains across the 700 or so repertoires, and 10 million to 12 million of these chains were shared by at least two donors. Raw reads were error-corrected and collapsed into unique sequences with a nearest-neighbor algorithm that merged closely related sequences to remove PCR and sequencing errors. To assign V, D and J gene segments, CDR3 sequences were aligned to IMGT reference sequences. For a sequence to be retained, at least a six-nucleotide match to both a V gene segment and a J gene segment was required. Rearrangements were called productive when the CDR3 lacked stop codons and stayed in frame with V and J; all others were non-productive. CDR3 was defined by IMGT convention, running from the second conserved V-encoded cysteine to the conserved J-encoded phenylalanine. The earlier analysis of some 540 of the donors excluded any sequence lacking an unambiguous match to a single V gene segment. An earlier analysis of just under 600 of the donors called V segments functional above 56.7% productive rearrangements and segregating when the between-donor standard deviation exceeded 5%. A statistical classification framework was developed to diagnose cytomegalovirus status using the catalog of TCR beta chain sequences. A later analysis assigned V and J genes by comparing TCR nucleotide sequences with IMGT/GENE-DB human TR gene sequences. A later analysis assigned CDR3 sequences and most-parsimonious VDJ recombination scenarios with the TCRdist pipeline. A later analysis defined each TCR beta chain by its CDR3 amino acid sequence plus V-gene family, and excluded reads lacking a unique V-gene family. As a way to deal with suspected cross-contamination and a sequencing artifact, a later analysis dropped roughly 600 nucleotide sequences that were highly shared and had low generation probability. For each public chain, a later analysis derived a clonal expansion index from normalized ranks of inferred template counts within each repertoire. Generation probabilities in a later analysis came from a VDJ recombination model fitted to out-of-frame rearrangements, and those results were checked against IGoR. In a later analysis, TCR-TCR, TCR-HLA and TCR-CMV co-occurrence was scored with hypergeometric tests, and a repertoire-size bias correction was applied to TCR pairs. False discovery rates were estimated in a later analysis by permuting HLA or CMV assignments 20 times. In a later analysis, co-occurring TCRs were grouped with DBSCAN, and TCRdist sequence similarity was added when clustering was performed within HLA-allele-positive subsets. Repertoires with fewer than 30,000 or more than 120,000 public chains, plus five repertoires with anomalous nucleotide sharing, were excluded from co-occurrence clustering. The source is immuneACCESS, and TCRdb retained only in-frame sequences with V and J called. Part of the clones is not carried over; for the studies checked, unresolved V genes explain less than half of this, and the remainder is unexplained. Clone size and V and J calls were adopted from that table, with D and trimming inferred from the DNA. The sample table holds about 130,000 clones, of which 74% were seen once. The ten largest clones take up under 6.5% of the sample.

After removal of 4 bases from V and 7 bases from J, the junction retains 7 bases not matched to a gene. The CDR3 goes from the cysteine to the phenylalanine over 14 residues. Only the CDR3 region is kept as DNA, spanning 42 bases read in frame from base 1. Reading the germline V gene gives CDR1 SGHRS and CDR2 YFSETQ. These data originate in a study of cytomegalovirus exposure and HLA in healthy donors (dated by TCRdb to 2016 to 2017). For context, the study as a whole: An earlier analysis of roughly 500 of the donors reported about 250 Gb of sequence data and more than 90 million unique TCR beta sequences from 190 million or so T cells. The study aimed to test whether cataloging public T cell receptors could reveal signatures of past pathogen exposure. Donor age, sex, ethnicity and CMV serostatus were compiled together with the repertoire data. The study used immunosequencing to profile the T cell repertoires of hundreds of subjects and linked those repertoires to cytomegalovirus serostatus. The later analysis used no new phenotypic data to find candidate immune exposures, relying instead on TCR beta sequences and their occurrence across donors. A separate validation cohort of more than 100 different subjects was used in addition to the approximately 700-subject first cohort. An early release that covered fewer than 750 HLA-typed donors contained about 290 gigabases of sequencing data and 70 million to 100 million unique TCR sequences. Roughly five DR-DQ haplotypes were handled as single units for association and clustering because linkage in the cohort was strong. Genome-wide SNP genotypes for about three fifths of the roughly 670 donors were used in a later genetic analysis, which treated that subset as a discovery cohort. Across around 400 genotyped donors of the cohort, an average of about 240,000 unique TCR beta nucleotide sequences per donor were sequenced, and 15% to 20% of those sequences were non-productive. All discovery cohort repertoires had been generated on a single sequencing platform. The study combined high-throughput TCR immunosequencing, statistical association of individual TCRs with disease status, and machine learning to predict cytomegalovirus infection status. Both class I and class II loci were covered by HLA typing, at four-digit resolution. The number of typed donors differed by locus: about 620-640 for A, B, C, DRB1 and DQB1; approximately 540 for DQA1; 606 for DPA1; and about 470 for DPB1. Of the roughly 390 genotyped donors, about 80% fell in the genetic ancestry cluster associated with self-reported Caucasian donors. To decide whether each TCR beta V gene segment behaved as functional or pseudogenic, an earlier analysis of several hundred of the donors relied on high-throughput TCR beta sequencing. To study patterns of TCR occurrence, a later analysis re-analyzed previously published TCR beta repertoires from 650 to 750 donors and added high-resolution HLA genotyping.

The cohort was made up of about 610 healthy bone marrow donors. All cohort members were sampled while nominally healthy, although unrecorded immune exposures were likely present. The donor tested CMV seropositive and was one of the 289 seropositive cohort members. A peripheral blood sample was collected from each donor, and TCR beta sequencing was performed on peripheral blood mononuclear cells. Genomic DNA extraction from the blood cell samples was performed with the Qiagen DNeasy Blood Extraction Kit. Study-wide conclusions, independent of this receptor: This cohort had only TCR beta chains sequenced, and the lack of alpha or paired-chain data limited which features could be detected. In a later genetic analysis, fewer N-insertions in productive TCRs were reported among donors in an Asian-associated ancestry cluster than the approximately 630-donor mean. Linkage disequilibrium might explain the correlated functional status among segregating V segments, but an unknown experimental factor could not be excluded. When HLA alleles, especially DR and DQ, strongly co-occurred, TCR associations were difficult to assign to individual alleles. Most CMV-associated TCR beta chains appeared to be HLA-restricted in a later analysis, and the HLA associations seemed to be driven largely by CMV exposure. Some IMGT-functional V segments, including TRBV6-2 and TRBV6-3, could not be told apart with the 87-base-pair reads, so those segments were excluded. Broadly in line with IMGT annotations, most TCR beta V segments showed up in productive rearrangements about 90% or about 30% of the time in an earlier analysis of around 550 of the donors. Roughly uniform sequencing depth across donors was assumed in presence/absence analyses, although this assumption may not hold. Because HLA typing was unavailable for some donors at each locus, only the typed subset was used in association tests. It was suggested by the authors that the approach could potentially be generalized to other disease states and immunological phenotypes. In a later analysis, several top co-occurrence clusters were reported to appear linked to parvovirus B19, influenza, CMV and Epstein-Barr virus. The earlier analysis of 587 of the donors excluded some 15 rarely observed V segments, including chromosome 9 orphons, because counts were too low. In vitro tests confirmed that a few of the cytomegalovirus-associated TCR beta chains recognize cytomegalovirus antigens. The sequencing pipeline was judged likely to have produced a cluster of highly shared sequence variants as a technical artifact. A further reported finding was that TCR beta sequences accurately predicted the HLA-A and HLA-B alleles for most subjects in the first cohort. Immune exposure information for the cohort was limited to CMV serostatus. An association between a missense DCLRE1C variant and V-gene and J-gene trimming of TCR beta chains was found in a later genetic analysis and replicated in an independent cohort. In a later analysis, about 17,000 TCR beta sequences were associated with specific HLA alleles at a false discovery rate of 0.05. The classifier was reported to diagnose cytomegalovirus status with high specificity and sensitivity in both the original and validation cohorts. A later analysis found that TCR association rates varied across HLA loci, with DRB1 alleles showing the most associated TCRs and HLA-C alleles the fewest. A later analysis found that HLA-associated TCR beta chains were more clonally expanded and had lower generation probabilities than equally common non-associated chains. The study gave a list of 150 to 200 TCR beta chains associated with cytomegalovirus. Across donors, most TCR sequences were observed very rarely, whereas some public TCRs were present in many individuals.

This TCR derives from a woman aged 45 to 65 in good health and CMV-seropositive. This chain joins TRBV5-1 to TRBJ2-4; TRBD1 lines up with 8 middle nucleotides. Sequencing used PBMCs. The CDR3 reads as follows: CASSPGQGWNIQYF. The sequenced DNA: TGCGCCAGCAGCCCTGGACAGGGATGGAACATTCAGTACTTC.